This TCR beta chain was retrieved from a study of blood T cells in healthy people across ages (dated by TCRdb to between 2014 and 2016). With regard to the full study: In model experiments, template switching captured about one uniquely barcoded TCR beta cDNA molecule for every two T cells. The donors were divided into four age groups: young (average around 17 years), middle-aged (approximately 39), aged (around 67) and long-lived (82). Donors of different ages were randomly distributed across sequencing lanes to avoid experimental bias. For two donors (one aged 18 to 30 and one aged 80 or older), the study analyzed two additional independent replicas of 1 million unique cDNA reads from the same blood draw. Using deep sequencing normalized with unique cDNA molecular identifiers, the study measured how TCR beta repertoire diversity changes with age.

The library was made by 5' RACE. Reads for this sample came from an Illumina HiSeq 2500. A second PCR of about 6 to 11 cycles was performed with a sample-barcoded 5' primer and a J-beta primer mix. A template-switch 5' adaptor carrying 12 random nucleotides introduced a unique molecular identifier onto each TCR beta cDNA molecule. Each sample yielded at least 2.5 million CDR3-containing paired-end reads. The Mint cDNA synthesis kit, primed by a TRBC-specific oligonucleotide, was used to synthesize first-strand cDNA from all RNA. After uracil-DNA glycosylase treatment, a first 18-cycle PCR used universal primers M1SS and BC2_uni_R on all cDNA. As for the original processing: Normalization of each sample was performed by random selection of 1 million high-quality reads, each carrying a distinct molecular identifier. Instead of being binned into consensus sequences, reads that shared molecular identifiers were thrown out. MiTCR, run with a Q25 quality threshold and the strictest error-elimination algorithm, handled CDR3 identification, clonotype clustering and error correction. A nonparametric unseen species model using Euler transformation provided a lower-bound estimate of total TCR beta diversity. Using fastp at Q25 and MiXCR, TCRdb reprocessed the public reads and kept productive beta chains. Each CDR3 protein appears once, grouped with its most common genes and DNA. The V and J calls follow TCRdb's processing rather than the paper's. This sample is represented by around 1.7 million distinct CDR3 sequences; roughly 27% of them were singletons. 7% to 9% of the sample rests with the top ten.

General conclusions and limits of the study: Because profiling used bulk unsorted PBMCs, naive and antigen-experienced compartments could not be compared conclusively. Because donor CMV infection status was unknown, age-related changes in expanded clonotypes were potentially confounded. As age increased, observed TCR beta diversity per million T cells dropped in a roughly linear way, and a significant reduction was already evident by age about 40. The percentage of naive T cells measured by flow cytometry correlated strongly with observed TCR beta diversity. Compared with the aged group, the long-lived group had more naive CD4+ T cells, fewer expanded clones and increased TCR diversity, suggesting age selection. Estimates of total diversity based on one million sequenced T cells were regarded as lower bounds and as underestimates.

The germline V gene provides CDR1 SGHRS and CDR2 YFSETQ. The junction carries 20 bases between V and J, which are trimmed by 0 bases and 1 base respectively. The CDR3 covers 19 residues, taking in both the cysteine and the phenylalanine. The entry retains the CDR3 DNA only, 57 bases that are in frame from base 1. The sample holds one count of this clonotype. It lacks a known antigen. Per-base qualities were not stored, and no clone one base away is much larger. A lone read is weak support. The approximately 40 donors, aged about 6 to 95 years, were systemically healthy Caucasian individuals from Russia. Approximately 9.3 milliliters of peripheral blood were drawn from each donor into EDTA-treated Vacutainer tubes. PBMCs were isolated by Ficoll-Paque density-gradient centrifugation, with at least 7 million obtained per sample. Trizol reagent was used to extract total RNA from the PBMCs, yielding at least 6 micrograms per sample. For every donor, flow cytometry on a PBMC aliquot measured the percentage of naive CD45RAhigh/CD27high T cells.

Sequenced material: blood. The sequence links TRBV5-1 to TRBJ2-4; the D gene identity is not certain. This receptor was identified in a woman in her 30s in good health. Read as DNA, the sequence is TGCGCCAGCAGCTTGGGCCTCTTGGACGCCAACGGGGCCAAAAACATTCAGTACTTC. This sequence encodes CASSLGLLDANGAKNIQYF.